Each of the 27 T cell receptor beta chains below was sequenced from the same sample in a study of patients and donors after allogeneic stem cell transplantation. TCRdb re-derived calls from the RT-PCR reads in MiXCR, one entry per CDR3 protein. Of 100,000 to 120,000 distinct CDR3 sequences listed, about a third are singletons. The specimen was blood, either unsorted or a sorted T cell fraction (not recorded which). These receptors originate from a human donor who was either an allogeneic HSCT recipient or a stem cell or donor lymphocyte infusion donor (not recorded which). It is not recorded whose cells these are; they may come from a transplant donor.

The chain joins TRBV20-1 to TRBJ1-6; 8 positions agree with TRBD1. Germline values: CDR1 DFQATT, CDR2 SNEGSKA (reference sequence). V lost 3 bases, J lost 11 bases, and 6 bases stayed unmatched. This CDR3 is 13 amino acids long. CDR3 sequence (DNA): TGCAGTGCTAGGTGGACAGGGTCGGCACCCCTCCACTTT. Its protein is CSARWTGSAPLHF.

The chain joins TRBV4-3 to TRBJ2-1; 11 positions agree with TRBD2. V was pared by 4 bases and J by 6 bases, with 8 bases of the junction left unmatched. The CDR3 runs to 16 residues. Looked up from germline, CDR1 is LGHNA and CDR2 is YSLEER. For the CDR3, the DNA is TGCGCCAGCAGCCGAACACTAGCGGGAGCGCTCAATGAGCAGTTCTTC. Protein sequence: CASSRTLAGALNEQFF.

The chain has TRBV5-1 and TRBJ2-1; maybe TRBD2 (6 bases). The V and J ends lost 0 bases and 6 bases respectively, with 19 bases between them. CDR1 is SGHRS, CDR2 YFSETQ, per germline. The CDR3 is made up of 17 amino acids. The chain's CDR3 is CASSLGAEGSVLNEQFF. The DNA for the CDR3 is TGCGCCAGCAGCTTGGGGGCGGAGGGCTCGGTACTCAATGAGCAGTTCTTC.

V is TRBV10-3 and J is TRBJ2-5; D possibly corresponds to TRBD1 (6 bases). Trimming took off 4 bases at V and 5 bases at J, with 11 bases between the two ends. The CDR3 loop spans 13 amino acids. The germline CDR1 and CDR2 sequences are ENHRY and SYGVKD. Written as DNA, the CDR3 is TGTGCCATCAGTGCGACAGGCCAGGAGACCCAGTACTTC. This translates into CAISATGQETQYF.

This clonotype was observed at least ten times. CDR3 nucleotide sequence: TGCGCCAGCAGCTTGGACGGAGACCAGCCCCAGCATTTT. Protein: CASSLDGDQPQHF. The chain recombines TRBV5-1 with TRBJ1-5, with D unresolved. The CDR3 extends over 13 amino acids. The V and J ends lost 0 bases and 7 bases respectively, with 8 bases between them. Germline V lookup: CDR1 SGHRS, CDR2 YFSETQ.

This chain uses TRBV24-1 with TRBJ2-3; D gene unclear. The CDR3 extends over 11 amino acids. V shed 6 bases and J shed 2 bases, with 2 bases lying between them. The germline V gene encodes CDR1 KGHDR and CDR2 SFDVKD. The CDR3 DNA is TGTGCCACCAGTAACACAGATACGCAGTATTTT. It encodes CATSNTDTQYF.

This clonotype was seen a handful of times. The rearrangement links TRBV4-2 to TRBJ1-4; D remains unclear. V lost 3 bases to trimming and J lost 9 bases, with 11 bases between them. The germline CDR1 and CDR2 sequences are LGHNA and YNFKEQ. The CDR3 consists of 13 residues. CDR3 amino acids: CASSHLNSQKLFF. The CDR3, as DNA: TGTGCCAGCAGCCATTTGAACAGTCAAAAACTGTTTTTT.

This chain uses TRBV18 with TRBJ2-3, with D possibly being TRBD1 (7 bases). The CDR3 is 15 amino acids. Per the germline V gene, CDR1 is KGHSH and CDR2 is LQKENI. V lost 3 bases and J lost 0, with 10 bases in between. CDR3 protein: CASSPTGTSTDTQYF. CDR3 DNA sequence: TGTGCCAGCTCACCGACAGGGACTAGCACAGATACGCAGTATTTT.

The chain combines TRBV12-5 with TRBJ1-2, with TRBD1 as a possible D gene (5 bases). The CDR3 is 12 amino acids. Germline V gives CDR1 LGHNT, CDR2 FRNRAP. Trimming took off 2 bases at V and 8 bases at J, with 9 bases between the two ends. CDR3 sequence: CASGLPGRGYTF. The CDR3 DNA reads as TGTGCTAGTGGTTTGCCAGGGCGAGGCTACACCTTC.

This chain links TRBV7-9 with TRBJ2-3; D unclear. V lost 1 base and J lost 1, with 6 bases in between. CDR3 length equals 14 residues. Per the germline V gene, CDR1 is SEHNR and CDR2 is FQNEAQ (reference sequence). CDR3: CASSLVHGTDTQYF. The CDR3 DNA reads TGTGCCAGCAGCTTAGTGCACGGCACAGATACGCAGTATTTT.

The chain uses TRBV10-2 and TRBJ1-1; maybe TRBD1 (6 bases). CDR1 and CDR2 from the germline V gene are WSHSY and SAAADI. The CDR3 has 13 amino acids. V was cut by 6 bases and J by 6 bases, with 14 bases left in between. CDR3 DNA: TGCGCCAGCAGATCCCGGACAGTCCCTGAAGCTTTCTTT. Translated, it gives CASRSRTVPEAFF.

This clonotype was counted only a few times. CDR3 residues: CSAGTVNQPQHF. In DNA, the CDR3 is TGCAGTGCGGGGACAGTCAATCAGCCCCAGCATTTT. This chain uses TRBV20-1 with TRBJ1-5, with 7 bases identical to TRBD1. V was clipped by 6 bases and J by 3 bases; unmatched bases: 2. This CDR3 is built from 12 residues. CDR1 DFQATT and CDR2 SNEGSKA come from the germline V gene (reference sequence).

This rearrangement joins TRBV2 to TRBJ2-3, with 15 bases that match TRBD2. The germline V gene encodes CDR1 SNHLY and CDR2 FYNNEI. This CDR3 spans 15 amino acids. The J segment lost 5 bases and the V segment lost 6 bases, leaving 3 bases of the junction unmatched. The CDR3: CASRTGLAGGDTQYF. The DNA of the CDR3 is TGTGCCAGCAGGACGGGACTAGCGGGAGGAGATACGCAGTATTTT.

The chain combines TRBV7-3 with TRBJ2-1; no reliable D call. V was trimmed by 0 bases and J by 5 bases, leaving 2 bases between them. Germline CDR1 reads SGHTA; CDR2 reads FQGTGA. The CDR3 loop spans 12 amino acids. As DNA, the CDR3 is TGTGCCAGCAGCTTAACGAACAATGAGCAGTTCTTC. This translates into CASSLTNNEQFF.

V is TRBV29-1 and J is TRBJ2-1; D tentatively reads TRBD1 or TRBD2 (5 bases each). The CDR3 covers 12 residues. CDR1 and CDR2 (germline): SQVTM, ANQGSEA. With 2 bases removed from V and 6 bases from J, the gap between germline ends came to 8 bases. CDR3 sequence (DNA): TGCAGCGTTGAATGGGGACGCAATGAGCAGTTCTTC. This codes for CSVEWGRNEQFF.

The V gene is TRBV5-1, the J gene TRBJ2-5; D is uncertain. The V and J ends lost 5 bases and 4 bases respectively, with 12 bases between them. The CDR3 is made up of 13 amino acids. CDR1 is SGHRS and CDR2 is YFSETQ in the germline V gene. This CDR3 reads CASRTVPAETQYF. The DNA of the CDR3 is TGCGCCAGCAGAACTGTTCCGGCAGAGACCCAGTACTTC.

The chain links TRBV29-1 to TRBJ2-3; 10 bases map to TRBD2. Germline assignment: CDR1 SQVTM and CDR2 ANQGSEA. This CDR3 contains 15 residues. Trimming took 5 bases from V and 1 from J; bases not matched to a gene: 6. The CDR3 DNA reads TGCAGCGTTAAGCGGGAGGGCCTTCGCACAGATACGCAGTATTTT. Protein product: CSVKREGLRTDTQYF.

The chain uses TRBV20-1 and TRBJ1-2; D is perhaps TRBD1 (5 bases). V lost 6 bases to trimming and J lost 4 bases, with 15 bases between them. Germline V gives CDR1 DFQATT, CDR2 SNEGSKA (reference sequence). CDR3 length equals 13 residues. CDR3 coding DNA: TGCAGTGCCTCCAAGTGGGGCAGCTATGGCTACACCTTC. Translating it yields CSASKWGSYGYTF.

This clonotype was seen many times. This rearrangement joins TRBV12-3 or TRBV12-4 to TRBJ1-1; 8 positions agree with TRBD1. J gave up 1 base and V 6 bases, and 4 bases lay outside the gene matches. CDR3 length: 14 amino acids. CDR3 loop: CASSPTGGNTEAFF. The CDR3 bases are TGTGCCAGCAGCCCCACAGGGGGGAACACTGAAGCTTTCTTT.

This clonotype was seen many times. This chain connects TRBV10-3 to TRBJ2-1; D is ambiguous. CDR3 length equals 11 residues. The V end lost 4 bases, the J end lost 7 bases, and 5 bases lay between the germline ends. From germline, CDR1 is ENHRY and CDR2 SYGVKD. The CDR3 protein is CAISGRNEQFF. The CDR3 DNA reads TGTGCCATCAGTGGACGGAATGAGCAGTTCTTC.

Only a few counts were recorded for this clonotype. This rearrangement joins TRBV28 to TRBJ2-7; 7 bases line up with TRBD1. V trimming: 10 bases; J trimming: 5 bases; junction bases outside the gene matches: 14. The CDR3 consists of 14 residues. The germline CDR1 and CDR2 sequences are MDHEN and SYDVKM. The CDR3 protein is CATPSGQLSDEQYF. Written as DNA, the CDR3 is TGTGCCACGCCTTCGGGACAGCTTAGTGACGAGCAGTACTTC.

This clonotype was detected a few times. V usage is TRBV28 and J usage is TRBJ1-2; D is undetermined. The CDR3 is 12 residues long. V was trimmed by 8 bases and J by 7 bases, leaving 14 bases between them. CDR1 and CDR2 from the germline V gene are MDHEN and SYDVKM. The CDR3 here is CASAPNGPGYTF. CDR3 sequence (DNA): TGTGCCAGCGCCCCGAATGGTCCTGGCTACACCTTC.

The chain uses TRBV7-3 and TRBJ2-3; D remains ambiguous. CDR3 size: 14 residues. Germline V CDR1 and CDR2: SGHTA, FQGTGA. The V gene lost 1 base and the J gene lost 2 bases, with 7 bases spanning the gap. This CDR3 reads CASSLMGSTDTQYF. In DNA, the CDR3 is TGTGCCAGCAGCTTAATGGGGTCCACAGATACGCAGTATTTT.

This chain links TRBV18 with TRBJ1-1; no clear D. The V end was cut by 6 bases, the J end by 2 bases, with 13 bases between. CDR3 length equals 14 residues. CDR1 KGHSH and CDR2 LQKENI come from the germline V gene. Written as DNA, the CDR3 is TGTGCCAGCTCTAGCCAAACCCAAAACACTGAAGCTTTCTTT. It codes for CASSSQTQNTEAFF. Full variable domain (missing parts from reference TRBV18 and TRBJ1-1): NAGVMQNPRHLVRRRGQEARLRCSPMKGHSHVYWYRQLPEEGLKFMVYLQKENIIDESGMPKERFSAEFPKEGPSILRIQQVVRGDSAAYFCASSSQTQNTEAFFGQGTRLTVV.

The chain links TRBV6-6 to TRBJ1-6, with D uncertain. V was trimmed by 6 bases and J by 5 bases, leaving 5 bases between them. Germline CDR1 is MNHNY and CDR2 is SVGAGI (reference sequence). The CDR3 covers 12 residues. CDR3 residues: CASRTNNSPLHF. The CDR3 nucleotides are TGTGCCAGCAGGACTAATAATTCACCCCTCCACTTT.

This chain links TRBV12-3 or TRBV12-4 with TRBJ1-5; 9 bases are a match to TRBD1. CDR3 length equals 18 residues. The V and J ends lost 4 bases and 6 bases, in that order; junction bases with no gene match: 16. CDR3 region: CASSSPGQGSLNSQPQHF. For the CDR3, the DNA is TGTGCCAGCAGTTCCCCCGGACAGGGGAGTTTGAACAGTCAGCCCCAGCATTTT.

The chain combines TRBV7-6 with TRBJ2-5, with D hard to call. Trimming stripped 4 bases from V and 0 bases from J, with 15 bases between. CDR1 is SGHVS, CDR2 FNYEAQ, per germline. The CDR3 runs 16 residues. The DNA of the CDR3 is TGTGCCAGCAGCTCTTGGCTAGACGGGTACCAAGAGACCCAGTACTTC. This translates into CASSSWLDGYQETQYF.